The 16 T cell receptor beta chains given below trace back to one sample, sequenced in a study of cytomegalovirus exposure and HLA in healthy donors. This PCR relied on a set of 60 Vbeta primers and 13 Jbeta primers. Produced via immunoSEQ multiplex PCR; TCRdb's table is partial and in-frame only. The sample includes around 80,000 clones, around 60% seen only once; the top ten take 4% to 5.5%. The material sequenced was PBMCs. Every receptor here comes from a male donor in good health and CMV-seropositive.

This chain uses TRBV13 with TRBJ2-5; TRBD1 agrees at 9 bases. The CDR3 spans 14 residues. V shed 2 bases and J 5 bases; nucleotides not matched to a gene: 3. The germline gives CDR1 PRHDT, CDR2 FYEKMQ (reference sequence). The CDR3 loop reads CASSLTGGTETQYF. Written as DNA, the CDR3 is TGTGCCAGCAGCTTAACAGGGGGCACGGAGACCCAGTACTTC.

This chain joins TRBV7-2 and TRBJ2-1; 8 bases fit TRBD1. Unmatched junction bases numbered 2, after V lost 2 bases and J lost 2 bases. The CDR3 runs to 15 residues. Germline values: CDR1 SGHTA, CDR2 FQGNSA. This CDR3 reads CASSLRQGTYNEQFF. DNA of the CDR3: TGTGCCAGCAGCTTACGACAGGGGACCTACAATGAGCAGTTCTTC.

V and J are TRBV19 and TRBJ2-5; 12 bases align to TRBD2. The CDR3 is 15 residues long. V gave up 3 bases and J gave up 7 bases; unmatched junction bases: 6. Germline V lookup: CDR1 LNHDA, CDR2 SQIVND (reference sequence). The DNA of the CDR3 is TGTGCCAGTAGTATTCTAGCGGGGGGGCGTGGGACCCAGTACTTC. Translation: CASSILAGGRGTQYF. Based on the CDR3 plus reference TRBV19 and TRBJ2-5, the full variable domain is DGGITQSPKYLFRKEGQNVTLSCEQNLNHDAMYWYRQDPGQGLRLIYYSQIVNDFQKGDIAEGYSVSREKKESFPLTVTSAQKNPTAFYLCASSILAGGRGTQYFGPGTRLLVL.

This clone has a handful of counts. The CDR3: CASSPASGTGPYEQYF. The CDR3 nucleotides read TGTGCCAGCTCACCAGCTTCCGGGACAGGGCCCTACGAGCAGTACTTC. The chain couples TRBV18 to TRBJ2-7, with 9 bases matching TRBD1. CDR1 and CDR2 (germline): KGHSH, LQKENI. With V trimmed by 2 bases and J by 2 bases, 7 bases remained unmatched. This CDR3 has 16 amino acids. Together with reference TRBV18 and TRBJ2-7, the CDR3 gives the full variable domain: NAGVMQNPRHLVRRRGQEARLRCSPMKGHSHVYWYRQLPEEGLKFMVYLQKENIIDESGMPKERFSAEFPKEGPSILRIQQVVRGDSAAYFCASSPASGTGPYEQYFGPGTRLTVT.

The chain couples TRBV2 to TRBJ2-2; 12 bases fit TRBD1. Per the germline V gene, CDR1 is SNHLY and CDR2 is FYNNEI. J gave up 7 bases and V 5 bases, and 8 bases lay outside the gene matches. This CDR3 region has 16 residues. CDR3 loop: CASSPPGQGASGELFF. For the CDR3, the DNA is TGTGCCAGCAGTCCTCCGGGACAGGGGGCGAGCGGGGAGCTGTTTTTT.

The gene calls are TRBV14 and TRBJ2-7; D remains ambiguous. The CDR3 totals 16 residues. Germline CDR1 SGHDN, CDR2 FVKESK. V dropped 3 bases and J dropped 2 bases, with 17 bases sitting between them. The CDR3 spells CASSQGSPTATYEQYF. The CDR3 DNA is TGTGCCAGCAGCCAGGGCTCCCCGACGGCCACCTACGAGCAGTACTTC.

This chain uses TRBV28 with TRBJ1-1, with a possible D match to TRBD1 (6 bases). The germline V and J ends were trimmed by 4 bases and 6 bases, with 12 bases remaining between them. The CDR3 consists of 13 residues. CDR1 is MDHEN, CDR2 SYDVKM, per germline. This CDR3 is CASSSQGYSEAFF. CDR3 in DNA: TGTGCCAGCAGTTCACAGGGTTACTCTGAAGCTTTCTTT. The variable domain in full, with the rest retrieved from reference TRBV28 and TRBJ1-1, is DVKVTQSSRYLVKRTGEKVFLECVQDMDHENMFWYRQDPGLGLRLIYFSYDVKMKEKGDIPEGYSVSREKKERFSLILESASTNQTSMYLCASSSQGYSEAFFGQGTRLTVV.

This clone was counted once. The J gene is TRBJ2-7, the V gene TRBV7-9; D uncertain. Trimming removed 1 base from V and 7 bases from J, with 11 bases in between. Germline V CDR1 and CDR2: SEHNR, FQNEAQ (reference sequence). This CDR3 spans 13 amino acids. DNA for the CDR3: TGTGCCAGCAGCTTAGGGCACCCAGGAGAGCAGTACTTC. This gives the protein CASSLGHPGEQYF.

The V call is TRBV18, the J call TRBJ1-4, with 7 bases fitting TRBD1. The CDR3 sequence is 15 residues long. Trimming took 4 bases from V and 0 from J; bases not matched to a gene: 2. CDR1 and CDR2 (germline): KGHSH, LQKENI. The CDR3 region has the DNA TGTGCCAGCTCACTCGACAGGGCAACTAATGAAAAACTGTTTTTT. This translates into CASSLDRATNEKLFF. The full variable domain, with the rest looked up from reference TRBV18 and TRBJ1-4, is NAGVMQNPRHLVRRRGQEARLRCSPMKGHSHVYWYRQLPEEGLKFMVYLQKENIIDESGMPKERFSAEFPKEGPSILRIQQVVRGDSAAYFCASSLDRATNEKLFFGSGTQLSVL.

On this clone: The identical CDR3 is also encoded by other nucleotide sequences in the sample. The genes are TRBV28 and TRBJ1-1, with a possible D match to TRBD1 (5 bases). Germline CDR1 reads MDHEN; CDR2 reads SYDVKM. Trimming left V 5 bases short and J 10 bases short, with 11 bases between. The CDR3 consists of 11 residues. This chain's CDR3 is CASSNRDSAFF. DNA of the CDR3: TGTGCCAGCAGTAACCGGGACTCAGCTTTCTTT. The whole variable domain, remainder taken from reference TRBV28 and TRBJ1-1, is DVKVTQSSRYLVKRTGEKVFLECVQDMDHENMFWYRQDPGLGLRLIYFSYDVKMKEKGDIPEGYSVSREKKERFSLILESASTNQTSMYLCASSNRDSAFFGQGTRLTVV.

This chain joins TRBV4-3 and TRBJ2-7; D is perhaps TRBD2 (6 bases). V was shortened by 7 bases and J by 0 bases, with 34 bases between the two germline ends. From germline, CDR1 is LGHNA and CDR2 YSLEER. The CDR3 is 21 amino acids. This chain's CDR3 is CASTRTGDSWTRKSSSYEQYF. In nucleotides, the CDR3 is TGCGCCAGCACGCGAACCGGGGACTCTTGGACCCGGAAGTCGAGCTCCTACGAGCAGTACTTC.

The CDR3 region is CASSSGRGETQYF. CDR3 sequence (DNA): TGTGCCAGCAGTTCGGGACGGGGGGAGACCCAGTACTTC. The genes are TRBV28 and TRBJ2-5; D might be TRBD2 (6 bases). CDR3 length: 13 residues. Germline values: CDR1 MDHEN, CDR2 SYDVKM. Trimming took 4 bases from V and 5 from J, leaving 11 bases between them.

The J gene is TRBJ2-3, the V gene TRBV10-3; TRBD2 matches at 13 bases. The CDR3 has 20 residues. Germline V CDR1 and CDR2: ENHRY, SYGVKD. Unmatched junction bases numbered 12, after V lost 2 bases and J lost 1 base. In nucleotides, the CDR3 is TGTGCCATCAGTGAGCCAATGGGACTAGCGGGATCGGGAGGCACAGATACGCAGTATTTT. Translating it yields CAISEPMGLAGSGGTDTQYF.

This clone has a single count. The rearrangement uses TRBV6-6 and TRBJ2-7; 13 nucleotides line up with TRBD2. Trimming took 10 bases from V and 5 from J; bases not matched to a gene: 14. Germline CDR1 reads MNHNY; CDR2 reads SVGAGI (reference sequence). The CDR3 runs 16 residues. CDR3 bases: TGTGCCACCGGACTAGCGGGAGTAGGGGGGTTGGACGAGCAGTACTTC. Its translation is CATGLAGVGGLDEQYF.

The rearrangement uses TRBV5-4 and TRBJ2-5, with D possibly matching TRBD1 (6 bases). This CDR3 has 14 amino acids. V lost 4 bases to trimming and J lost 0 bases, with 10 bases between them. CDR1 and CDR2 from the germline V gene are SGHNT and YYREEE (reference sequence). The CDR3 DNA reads TGTGCCAGCAGCCGTGACAGGAACCAAGAGACCCAGTACTTC. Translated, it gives CASSRDRNQETQYF.

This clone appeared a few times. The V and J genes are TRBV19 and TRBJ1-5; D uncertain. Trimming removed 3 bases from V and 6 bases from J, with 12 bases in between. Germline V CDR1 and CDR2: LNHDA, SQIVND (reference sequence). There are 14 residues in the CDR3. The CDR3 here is CASSIIQPLQPQHF. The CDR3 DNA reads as TGTGCCAGTAGTATTATACAGCCCCTTCAGCCCCAGCATTTT.